These T cell receptor beta chains were read from a single sample in a study of T cell changes during pregnancy in multiple sclerosis. The repertoire was sequenced with immunoSEQ multiplex PCR; TCRdb's copy has only in-frame clones and lacks some. The repertoire consists of about 65,000 clones, with 80% to 95% occurring once and the leading ten covering roughly 3%. This specimen was CD8+ T cells from peripheral blood mononuclear cells, taken in the third trimester of pregnancy. Receptors originate from a female donor in good health, enrolled as a control in a pregnancy study. Each CDR3 is given without its conserved first and last residue.

v_call: TRBV9; cdr3_aa: ASSPSSYEQY
v_call: TRBV13; cdr3_aa: ASSLHQIPVYEQY
v_call: TRBV5-1; cdr3_aa: ASSQDGRGFSYNEQF
v_call: TRBV4-3; cdr3_aa: ASSHPSRGTGYNEQF
v_call: TRBV9; cdr3_aa: ASSFTTGNYNSPLH
v_call: TRBV27; cdr3_aa: ASSSLDTQY
v_call: TRBV6-6; cdr3_aa: ASSFYDRDYEQF
v_call: TRBV10-3; cdr3_aa: AISAGSSYEQY
v_call: TRBV6-5; cdr3_aa: ASSYRGNQPQH
v_call: TRBV10-2; cdr3_aa: ASSEDRDNYGYT
v_call: TRBV21-1; cdr3_aa: ASSAQEGAGYEQY
v_call: TRBV4-3; cdr3_aa: ASSQDREGTLH
v_call: TRBV6-1; cdr3_aa: ASSAGQNYEQY
v_call: TRBV9; cdr3_aa: ASGTGESNSPLH
v_call: TRBV7-2; cdr3_aa: ASSLADRDYEQY
v_call: TRBV6-6; cdr3_aa: ASSDGGKSSPLH
v_call: TRBV9; cdr3_aa: ASSVEGMNTEAF
v_call: TRBV11-2; cdr3_aa: ASSRSSGASYEQY
v_call: TRBV2; cdr3_aa: ASSEGGLSSYNEQF
v_call: TRBV7-2; cdr3_aa: ASSLGLGPGVPLH
v_call: TRBV11-3; cdr3_aa: ASSSGSSYEQY
v_call: TRBV7-9; cdr3_aa: ASSPGGSPLH
v_call: TRBV7-3; cdr3_aa: ASSLGPQGGDEQF
v_call: TRBV19; cdr3_aa: ASSLGSSYEQY
v_call: TRBV27; cdr3_aa: ASSLSRSGFTEAF
v_call: TRBV6-1; cdr3_aa: ASSEAVGVEAF
v_call: TRBV7-2; cdr3_aa: ASSFTGEKSPLH
v_call: TRBV2; cdr3_aa: ASRGDRVDQH
v_call: TRBV19; cdr3_aa: ASKVRDNNQPQH
v_call: TRBV5-6; cdr3_aa: ATQRGGTYEQY
v_call: TRBV4-3; cdr3_aa: ASSPHSGTETTDTQY
v_call: TRBV19; cdr3_aa: ASNPDRGHTEAF
v_call: TRBV27; cdr3_aa: ASSFPSTDTQY
v_call: TRBV7-3; cdr3_aa: ASSLSGSGGSDTQY
v_call: TRBV15; cdr3_aa: ATSRDSGGPYEQY
v_call: TRBV7-9; cdr3_aa: ASSPTGNYGYT
v_call: TRBV9; cdr3_aa: ASSVEHTSTDTQY
v_call: TRBV6-5; cdr3_aa: ASSYPGFNYGYT
v_call: TRBV13; cdr3_aa: ASSAGGAGGLLSYEQY
v_call: TRBV19; cdr3_aa: AAKTGNTEAF
v_call: TRBV15; cdr3_aa: ATTDGYEQY
v_call: TRBV6-6; cdr3_aa: ASSRDRGTGQY
v_call: TRBV27; cdr3_aa: ASSSLTGTNYGYT
v_call: TRBV19; cdr3_aa: ASSIKWAGGNEQF
v_call: TRBV9; cdr3_aa: ASSVGGDYNEQF
v_call: TRBV27; cdr3_aa: ASSPRGGNQPQH
v_call: TRBV7-6; cdr3_aa: ASSYGTVGKGEQF
v_call: TRBV11-2; cdr3_aa: ASSFRGRRDIDEQY
v_call: TRBV5-6; cdr3_aa: ASSLGGYHSSDTQY
v_call: TRBV5-4; cdr3_aa: ASSAQGYEQY
v_call: TRBV10-3; cdr3_aa: AILEDQGAPGANVLT
v_call: TRBV19; cdr3_aa: ASRRQGINSPLH
v_call: TRBV23-1; cdr3_aa: ASSLHASSYNEQF
v_call: TRBV6-5; cdr3_aa: ASSPTGGDTQY
v_call: TRBV9; cdr3_aa: ASSARTFYGYT
v_call: TRBV7-9; cdr3_aa: ASSLGTGGGYGYT